This passage covers 23 T cell receptor beta chains from one sample sequenced in a study of cytomegalovirus exposure and HLA in healthy donors. The PCR had 60 Vbeta and 13 Jbeta primers. Measured with immunoSEQ multiplex PCR; TCRdb has only the in-frame clones, and not every one. Among under 200,000 clones listed, under 80% were seen once. The sample comprised PBMCs. The receptor source for this set is a man in his forties in good health and CMV-seronegative.

The V call is TRBV19, the J call TRBJ1-1; 7 positions agree with TRBD1. Germline CDR1 is LNHDA and CDR2 is SQIVND (reference sequence). The CDR3 runs 14 residues. V shed 6 bases and J 3 bases; nucleotides not matched to a gene: 7. The CDR3 sequence: CASRTGAGYTEAFF. The DNA for the CDR3 is TGTGCCAGTAGAACAGGGGCCGGCTACACTGAAGCTTTCTTT.

This chain links TRBV6-5 with TRBJ2-7; unclear D gene. Germline CDR1 reads MNHEY; CDR2 reads SVGAGI. The CDR3 extends over 14 amino acids. V lost 0 bases and J 2 bases, leaving 8 bases between the germline ends. The CDR3 loop is CASSYSESAYEQYF. The CDR3 nucleotides read TGTGCCAGCAGTTACTCGGAGTCAGCCTACGAGCAGTACTTC.

This clone has more than one count but fewer than ten. This chain joins TRBV6-5 and TRBJ1-1; perhaps TRBD1 as D (5 bases). Germline CDR1 MNHEY, CDR2 SVGAGI. CDR3 size: 14 residues. V was pared by 6 bases and J by 4 bases, with 15 bases between. The CDR3 is CASRDDRRATEAFF. The CDR3 DNA follows: TGTGCCAGCAGAGATGACAGAAGGGCCACTGAAGCTTTCTTT.

J is TRBJ1-4 and V is TRBV30, with 7 bases that match TRBD1. The CDR3 sequence is 15 residues long. CDR1 is GTSNPN and CDR2 is SVGIG in the germline V gene (reference sequence). The V and J ends lost 1 base and 7 bases, in that order; junction bases with no gene match: 9. As DNA, the CDR3 is TGTGCCTGGAGTGCCCAGACAGGGTTTTTTGAAAAACTGTTTTTT. Translating gives CAWSAQTGFFEKLFF.

The CDR3 here is CASSQLRDRDLGGYTF. CDR3 DNA: TGCGCCAGCAGCCAACTAAGGGACAGAGACTTAGGGGGCTACACCTTC. This chain uses TRBV4-3 with TRBJ1-2; 7 nucleotides agree with TRBD1. Trimming cost V 2 bases and J 8 bases; bases outside gene matches: 14. CDR3 length: 16 amino acids. Looked up from germline, CDR1 is LGHNA and CDR2 is YSLEER.

This clone was seen a few times. The chain combines TRBV7-9 with TRBJ1-4; the D is unclear. The CDR3 has 15 residues. V dropped 1 base and J dropped 4 bases, with 10 bases sitting between them. In germline, CDR1 is SEHNR, CDR2 FQNEAQ (reference sequence). CDR3 protein: CASSLESGHNEKLFF. As DNA, the CDR3 is TGTGCCAGCAGCTTAGAATCGGGTCATAATGAAAAACTGTTTTTT.

V usage is TRBV5-8 and J usage is TRBJ2-7; D is possibly TRBD2 (6 bases). The CDR3 consists of 16 residues. Germline V gives CDR1 SGHTS, CDR2 YDEGEE. The V end was cut by 5 bases, the J end by 1 base, with 19 bases between. CDR3 region: CASSEESLATSYEQYF. The CDR3 DNA reads TGTGCCAGCAGTGAGGAAAGTCTAGCGACTTCCTACGAGCAGTACTTC.

The chain joins TRBV9 to TRBJ2-2; 7 bases match TRBD1. The germline V gene has CDR1 SGDLS and CDR2 YYNGEE. This CDR3 has 14 amino acids. The trim removed 1 base at V and 5 bases at J, leaving 2 bases unmatched. CDR3 sequence reads: CASSVQGETGELFF. In DNA form, the CDR3 reads TGTGCCAGCAGCGTACAGGGGGAGACCGGGGAGCTGTTTTTT. Full variable domain (rest looked up from reference TRBV9 and TRBJ2-2): DSGVTQTPKHLITATGQRVTLRCSPRSGDLSVYWYQQSLDQGLQFLIQYYNGEERAKGNILERFSAQQFPDLHSELNLSSLELGDSALYFCASSVQGETGELFFGEGSRLTVL.

V usage is TRBV5-5 and J usage is TRBJ2-7, with 11 bases aligning to TRBD1. The V gene end was trimmed by 4 bases and the J gene end by 7 bases; junction bases not matched to a gene: 4. Germline CDR1 SGHKS, CDR2 YYEKEE (reference sequence). This CDR3 is built from 13 residues. The chain's CDR3 is CASSHGTGGEQYF. The CDR3 nucleotides are TGTGCCAGCAGCCACGGGACAGGGGGGGAGCAGTACTTC.

V gene TRBV7-2 combines with J gene TRBJ2-1; the match to TRBD2 covers 12 bases. Trimming cost V 1 base and J 15 bases; bases outside gene matches: 13. In germline, CDR1 is SGHTA, CDR2 FQGNSA. This CDR3 has 16 residues. CDR3 sequence reads: CASSLGSLAGGRGPFF. The CDR3 bases are TGTGCCAGCAGCTTAGGATCGCTAGCGGGAGGGCGGGGTCCGTTCTTC. Using reference TRBV7-2 and TRBJ2-1 for the parts outside the CDR3, the full variable domain is GAGVSQSPSNKVTEKGKDVELRCDPISGHTALYWYRQSLGQGLEFLIYFQGNSAPDKSGLPSDRFSAERTGGSVSTLTIQRTQQEDSAVYLCASSLGSLAGGRGPFFGPGTRLTVL.

The V and J genes are TRBV7-2 and TRBJ2-5, with 9 bases identical to TRBD1. CDR3 length equals 16 residues. V shed 5 bases and J 4 bases; nucleotides not matched to a gene: 11. Germline V gene lookup returns CDR1 SGHTA and CDR2 FQGNSA. The CDR3 DNA reads TGTGCCAGCAGCACAACAGGGGGCGCAGGGGGAGAGACCCAGTACTTC. This gives the protein CASSTTGGAGGETQYF.

V and J are TRBV6-6 and TRBJ1-5; TRBD1 is a possible D gene (6 bases). CDR1 and CDR2 from the germline V gene are MNHNY and SVGAGI (reference sequence). The germline V and J ends were trimmed by 3 bases and 0 bases, with 9 bases remaining between them. CDR3 length: 15 amino acids. The CDR3 region is CASSYRQDSNQPQHF. In DNA form, the CDR3 reads TGTGCCAGCAGTTATCGACAGGATAGCAATCAGCCCCAGCATTTT.

This clone was found a few times. This chain links TRBV5-1 with TRBJ2-2, with 10 bases lining up with TRBD2. V lost 0 bases and J lost 1; bases outside the gene matches: 12. The germline V gene has CDR1 SGHRS and CDR2 YFSETQ. CDR3 length: 20 residues. CDR3 sequence: CASSLGILAGVIRNTGELFF. The CDR3, as DNA: TGCGCCAGCAGCTTGGGAATCCTAGCGGGAGTGATAAGGAACACCGGGGAGCTGTTTTTT.

This sequence joins TRBV7-9 and TRBJ2-1; possible D gene TRBD2, 6 bases. This CDR3 is 14 amino acids long. The germline V and J ends were trimmed by 3 bases and 8 bases, with 14 bases remaining between them. The germline V gene encodes CDR1 SEHNR and CDR2 FQNEAQ (reference sequence). For the CDR3, the DNA is TGTGCCAGCAGCTTTTCCGGCAGGGAGGATGAGCAGTTCTTC. Encoded protein: CASSFSGREDEQFF.

The chain carries TRBV5-1 and TRBJ2-3; a weak D match, TRBD1 (6 bases). CDR3 length: 14 amino acids. The V gene lost 0 bases and the J gene lost 4 bases, with 9 bases spanning the gap. In germline, CDR1 is SGHRS, CDR2 YFSETQ. CDR3 DNA sequence: TGCGCCAGCAGCTTGGAAGGACAGCCAGATACGCAGTATTTT. Residues: CASSLEGQPDTQYF.

Points on this clone: A junction boundary mismatches the germline segment, possibly from a read error. Other DNA sequences in the sample encode the same CDR3. This rearrangement joins TRBV6-1 to TRBJ1-2, with 7 bases lining up with TRBD1. CDR3 size: 12 residues. Germline-derived CDR1 and CDR2 are MNHNS and SASEGT. DNA for the CDR3: TGTGCCACTTTGACAGGGAACTATGGCTACACCTTT. Translated: CATLTGNYGYTF.

The chain employs TRBV5-8 and TRBJ1-5, with TRBD1 matching over 8 bases. Germline lookup yields CDR1 SGHTS and CDR2 YDEGEE. The length of the CDR3 is 17 residues. Trimming removed 5 bases from V and 0 bases from J; junction bases left unmatched: 10. The CDR3 here is CASSYDRGGYSNQPQHF. The CDR3 DNA sequence: TGTGCCAGCAGTTATGACAGGGGCGGATATAGCAATCAGCCCCAGCATTTT. Looking up the rest from reference TRBV5-8 and TRBJ1-5 gives the full variable domain: EAGVTQSPTHLIKTRGQQATLRCSPISGHTSVYWYQQALGLGLQFLLWYDEGEERNRGNFPPRFSGRQFPNYSSELNVNALELEDSALYLCASSYDRGGYSNQPQHFGDGTRLSIL.

This clone was observed a single time. V and J are TRBV7-2 and TRBJ2-7, with 11 bases fitting TRBD2. The CDR3 length is 17 residues. Germline V CDR1 and CDR2: SGHTA, FQGNSA. V trimming: 5 bases; J trimming: 2 bases; junction bases outside the gene matches: 11. CDR3 nucleotides: TGTGCCAGCAGCCTGCGACTGGTTAGCGGGGGGGCCTACGAGCAGTACTTC. Translation gives CASSLRLVSGGAYEQYF.

The gene calls are TRBV7-2 and TRBJ1-2, with D perhaps TRBD1 (5 bases). The germline CDR1 and CDR2 sequences are SGHTA and FQGNSA. V shed 5 bases and J shed 8 bases, with 15 bases lying between them. There are 13 residues in the CDR3. The chain's CDR3 is CASSERGGKGYTF. The DNA of the CDR3 is TGTGCCAGCAGCGAGCGGGGGGGAAAGGGCTACACCTTC.

The chain uses TRBV18 and TRBJ2-3, with 10 positions matching TRBD2. CDR3 size: 16 residues. Germline CDR1 is KGHSH and CDR2 is LQKENI. V lost 3 bases and J lost 3; bases outside the gene matches: 6. The CDR3 DNA follows: TGTGCCAGCTCACCCAGCGGGGGGGCCGGAACAGATACGCAGTATTTT. This codes for CASSPSGGAGTDTQYF.

This rearrangement joins TRBV6-4 to TRBJ2-7, with D possibly TRBD1 on 6 matching bases. CDR3 size: 13 residues. With 7 bases removed from V and 5 bases from J, the gap between germline ends came to 15 bases. CDR1 is MRHNA and CDR2 is SNTAGT in the germline V gene. CDR3 sequence: CASKGRGRDEQYF. CDR3 coding DNA: TGTGCCAGCAAGGGCAGGGGACGAGACGAGCAGTACTTC.

This chain connects TRBV19 to TRBJ2-1; D gene unclear. CDR1 and CDR2 (germline): LNHDA, SQIVND (reference sequence). CDR3 length: 17 amino acids. Trimming removed 6 bases from V and 6 bases from J, with 24 bases in between. The chain's CDR3 is CASSYERGPFGGNEQFF. For the CDR3, the DNA is TGTGCCAGTAGCTACGAACGTGGGCCTTTTGGTGGCAATGAGCAGTTCTTC.

This chain connects TRBV2 to TRBJ2-1; D is perhaps TRBD1 (5 bases). This CDR3 comprises 14 residues. V was clipped by 7 bases and J by 6 bases, with 16 bases between them. Germline V gives CDR1 SNHLY, CDR2 FYNNEI. DNA for the CDR3: TGTGCCAGCAAAGCTCAGGGAATTCCCAATGAGCAGTTCTTC. Translation gives CASKAQGIPNEQFF.